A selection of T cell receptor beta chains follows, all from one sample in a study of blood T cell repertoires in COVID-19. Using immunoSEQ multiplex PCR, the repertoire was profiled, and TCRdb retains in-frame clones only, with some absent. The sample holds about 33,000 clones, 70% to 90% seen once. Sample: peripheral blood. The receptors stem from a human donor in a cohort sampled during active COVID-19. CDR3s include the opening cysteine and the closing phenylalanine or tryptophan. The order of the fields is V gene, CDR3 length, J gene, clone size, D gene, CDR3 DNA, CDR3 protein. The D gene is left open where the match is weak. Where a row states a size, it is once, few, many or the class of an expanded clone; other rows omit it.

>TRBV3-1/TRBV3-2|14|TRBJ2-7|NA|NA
TGTGCCAGCAGCCGCCTAACCCGGACTCACGAGCAGTACTTC
CASSRLTRTHEQYF
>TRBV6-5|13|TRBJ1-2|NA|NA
TGTGCCACTTACAGTCTCGACAGCCATGGCTACACCTTC
CATYSLDSHGYTF
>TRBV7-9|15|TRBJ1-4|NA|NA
TGTGCCAGCAGTAGAACACAGGGTTTGGGGGAAAAACTGTTTTTT
CASSRTQGLGEKLFF
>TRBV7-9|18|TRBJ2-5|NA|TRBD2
TGTGCCAGCAGCTTAGAGGGGCTAGCGGGGCTACTCCAAGAGACCCAGTACTTC
CASSLEGLAGLLQETQYF
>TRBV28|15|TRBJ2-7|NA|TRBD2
TGTGCCAGCAGTTTGGGAACTAGCGGATCCTACGAGCAGTACTTC
CASSLGTSGSYEQYF
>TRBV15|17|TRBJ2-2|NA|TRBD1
TGTGCCACCAGCAGAGATATTGGACAGGGGGGTGCCGGGGAGCTGTTTTTT
CATSRDIGQGGAGELFF
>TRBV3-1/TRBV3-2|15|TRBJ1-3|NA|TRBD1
TGTGCCAGCAGCCAACAGGGGGTCACTGGAAACACCATATATTTT
CASSQQGVTGNTIYF
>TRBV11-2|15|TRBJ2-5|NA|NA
TGTGCCAGCAGCTTAGAAGGCGGGGCCCAAGAGACCCAGTACTTC
CASSLEGGAQETQYF
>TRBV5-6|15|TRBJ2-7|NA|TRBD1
TGTGCCAGCAGCCCGGGACAGACAGGGGCCTACGAGCAGTACTTC
CASSPGQTGAYEQYF
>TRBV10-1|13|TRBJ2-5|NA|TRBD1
TGCGCCAGCAGTACACAGGGGATGGAGACCCAGTACTTC
CASSTQGMETQYF
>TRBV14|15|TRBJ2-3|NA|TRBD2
TGTGCCAGCAGCCGGGGACTACGGGAGGCAGATACGCAGTATTTT
CASSRGLREADTQYF
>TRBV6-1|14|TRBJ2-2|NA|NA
TGTGCCAGCAGTGACAGGAGGAGATCCGGGGAGCTGTTTTTT
CASSDRRRSGELFF
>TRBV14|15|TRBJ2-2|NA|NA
TGTGCCAGCAGCCAAGTAGGGTCGGGAGCCGGGGAGCTGTTTTTT
CASSQVGSGAGELFF
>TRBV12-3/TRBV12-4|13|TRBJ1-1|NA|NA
TGTGCCAGCAGTTCCGGACGGGGCACTGAAGCTTTCTTT
CASSSGRGTEAFF
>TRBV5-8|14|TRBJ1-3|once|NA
TGTGCCAGCAGTCTGGGAGACTCTGGAAACACCATATATTTT
CASSLGDSGNTIYF
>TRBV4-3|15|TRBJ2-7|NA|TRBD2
TGCGCCAGCAGCCAAGTGGGCGGGAGCGGCTACGAGCAGTACTTC
CASSQVGGSGYEQYF
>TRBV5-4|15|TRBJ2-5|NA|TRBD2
TGTGCCAGCAGCTCGGGCGGGGGGGCCGCAGAGACCCAGTACTTC
CASSSGGGAAETQYF
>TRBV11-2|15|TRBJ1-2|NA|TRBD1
TGTGCCAGCAGCTTAGTCGGCAGGGGGTTATATGGCTACACCTTC
CASSLVGRGLYGYTF
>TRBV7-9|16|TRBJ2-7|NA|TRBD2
TGTGCCAGCAGGCCACCCTATAGCGGGAGGTCGTACGAGCAGTACTTC
CASRPPYSGRSYEQYF
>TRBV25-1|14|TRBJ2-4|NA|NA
TGTGCCAGCAGTGATTCGGGAGCCAAAAACATTCAGTACTTC
CASSDSGAKNIQYF
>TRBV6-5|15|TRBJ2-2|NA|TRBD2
TGTGCCAGCAGTTACGTTCAGCGGGGCACCGGGGAGCTGTTTTTT
CASSYVQRGTGELFF
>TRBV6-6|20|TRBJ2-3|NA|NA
TGTGCCAGCAGTCCGACACCGGGACTTAGTTTCCAACAAGGCACAGATACGCAGTATTTT
CASSPTPGLSFQQGTDTQYF
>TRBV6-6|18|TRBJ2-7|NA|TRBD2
TGTGCCAGCAGTCAGGGACTAGCGGGGGGGATAGATTCAGTCGAGCAGTACTTC
CASSQGLAGGIDSVEQYF
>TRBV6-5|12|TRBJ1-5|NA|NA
TGTGCCAGCGGGCAGATCAATCAGCCCCAGCATTTT
CASGQINQPQHF
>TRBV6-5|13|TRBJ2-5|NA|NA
TGTGCCAGCAGTTATGGGGGGTGGGAGACCCAGTACTTC
CASSYGGWETQYF
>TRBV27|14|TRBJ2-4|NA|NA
TGTGCCAGCAGTCGAGCCGACAGGATTGGTTCGAAGTACTTC
CASSRADRIGSKYF
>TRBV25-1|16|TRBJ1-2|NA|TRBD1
TGTGCCAGCAGTGAATATGGGGGACAGGGGACGTATGGCTACACCTTC
CASSEYGGQGTYGYTF
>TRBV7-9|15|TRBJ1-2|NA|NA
TGTGCCAGCAGCCCCGAAGGCGGGGTCGTCTATGGCTACACCTTC
CASSPEGGVVYGYTF
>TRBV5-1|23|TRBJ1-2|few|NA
TGCGCCAGCAGCTTTGAAGGGGGGGCAGGGTCGCTCTTCGACGTCTTAACTTACTATGGCTACACCTTC
CASSFEGGAGSLFDVLTYYGYTF
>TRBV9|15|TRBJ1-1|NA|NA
TGTGCCAGCAGCGTAGGAGCCCAAAGCGGCAGTGAAGCTTTCTTT
CASSVGAQSGSEAFF
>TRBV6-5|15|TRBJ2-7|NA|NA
TGTGCCACCTTCGCGGGATCCTCTCGCTCCTACGAGCAGTACTTC
CATFAGSSRSYEQYF
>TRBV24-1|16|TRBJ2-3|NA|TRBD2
TGTGCCACCAGTGATTGGGCTAGCGGGACCACAGATACGCAGTATTTT
CATSDWASGTTDTQYF
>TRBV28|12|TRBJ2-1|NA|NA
TGTGCCAGCAGTCTGGTCCGGGACACGCAGTTCTTC
CASSLVRDTQFF
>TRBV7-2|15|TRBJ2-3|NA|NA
TGTGCCAGCAGCTTAGATATCTCTAGCACAGATACGCAGTATTTT
CASSLDISSTDTQYF
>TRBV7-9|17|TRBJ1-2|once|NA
TGTGCCAGCAGTCAAACAGGACGCCAGGCCCAAAACTATGGCTACACCTTC
CASSQTGRQAQNYGYTF
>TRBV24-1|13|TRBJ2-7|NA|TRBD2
TGTGCCACCAGTCCGAGCGGGGGTTTCGAGCAGTACTTC
CATSPSGGFEQYF
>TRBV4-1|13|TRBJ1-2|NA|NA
TGCGCCAGCAGCCAAGATTCCTTATATGGCTACACCTTC
CASSQDSLYGYTF
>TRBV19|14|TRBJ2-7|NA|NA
TGTGCCAGTAGTCTGGCAGTTCAATCCTACGAGCAGTACTTC
CASSLAVQSYEQYF
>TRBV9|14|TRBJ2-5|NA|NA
TGTGCCAGTACCTCTGGGTCAGGGCCCGAGACCCAGTACTTC
CASTSGSGPETQYF
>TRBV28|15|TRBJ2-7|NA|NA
TGTGCCAGCAGTTTATTTGGAGGTGAGGCCTACGAGCAGTACTTC
CASSLFGGEAYEQYF
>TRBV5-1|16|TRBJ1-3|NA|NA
TGCGCCAGCAGCTTGGCAGGGGTCGACACGGGAAACACCATATATTTT
CASSLAGVDTGNTIYF
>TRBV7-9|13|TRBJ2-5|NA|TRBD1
TGTGCCACCGGGACAGCTAACCAAGAGACCCAGTACTTC
CATGTANQETQYF
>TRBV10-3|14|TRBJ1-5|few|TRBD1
TGTGCCATCGGGACAGGGGATAGCAATCAGCCCCAGCATTTT
CAIGTGDSNQPQHF
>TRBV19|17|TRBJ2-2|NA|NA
TGTGCCAGTAGTACCCCGACAGGAGGAGGATACACCGGGGAGCTGTTTTTT
CASSTPTGGGYTGELFF
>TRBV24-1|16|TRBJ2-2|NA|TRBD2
TGTGCCACCAGTGGTCCTAGCGGGGGGAACACCGGGGAGCTGTTTTTT
CATSGPSGGNTGELFF
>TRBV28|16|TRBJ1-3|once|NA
TGTGCCAGCAGTTTATATAGAAGGAGCGCTGGAAACACCATATATTTT
CASSLYRRSAGNTIYF
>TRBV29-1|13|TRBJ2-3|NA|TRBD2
TGCAGCGTCGCTAGCGGGAGTGCAGATACGCAGTATTTT
CSVASGSADTQYF
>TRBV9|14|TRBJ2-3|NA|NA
TGTGCCAGCAGCGTTACTAGCATTGCAGATACGCAGTATTTT
CASSVTSIADTQYF
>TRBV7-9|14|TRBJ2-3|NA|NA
TGTGCCAGCAGCCAGGGATATAGCACAGATACGCAGTATTTT
CASSQGYSTDTQYF
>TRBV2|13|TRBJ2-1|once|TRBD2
TGTGCCAGCAGTTCCGGGACTAGCGATGAGCAGTTCTTC
CASSSGTSDEQFF
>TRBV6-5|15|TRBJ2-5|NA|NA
TGTGCCAGCAGTTACTCGACTAGTTACCGAGAGACCCAGTACTTC
CASSYSTSYRETQYF